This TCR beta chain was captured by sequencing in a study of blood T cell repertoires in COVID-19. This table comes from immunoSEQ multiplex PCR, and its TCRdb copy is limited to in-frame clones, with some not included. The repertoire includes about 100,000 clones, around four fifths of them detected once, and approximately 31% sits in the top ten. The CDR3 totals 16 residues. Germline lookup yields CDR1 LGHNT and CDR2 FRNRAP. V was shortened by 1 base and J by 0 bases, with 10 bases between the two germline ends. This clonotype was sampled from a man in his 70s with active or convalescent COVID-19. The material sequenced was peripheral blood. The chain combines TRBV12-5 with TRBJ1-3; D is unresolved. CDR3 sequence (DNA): TGTGCTAGTGGTTTGGCCTTAGGGAGCTCTGGAAACACCATATATTTT. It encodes CASGLALGSSGNTIYF.